This T cell receptor beta chain is from a study of low-dose radiotherapy and immunotherapy resistance in tumors. Overall study context: Patients of Cohort 1 had 0.5 Gy fractions every 2 weeks, which summed to 6.5 Gy.

The V gene lost 3 bases and the J gene lost 4 bases, with 7 bases spanning the gap. The CDR3 is 13 amino acids. CDR1 and CDR2 (germline): MNHNS, SASEGT. The time point was: after trial treatment. Treatment described: LDRT plus nivolumab, ipilimumab, low-dose cyclophosphamide and aspirin (RACIN trial). Tumors of eligible patients were advanced, solid and lacking tumor-infiltrating lymphocytes. Covering alpha and beta chains, TRAV- and TRBV-specific primers were used for the first-strand cDNA. TCRs were put through around 20 PCR cycles of amplification with Phusion. A constant-region primer and the V-primer adapter served as the primer pair. From the reads, TCRdb called clonotypes with MiXCR, one entry per CDR3 protein. The sample records about 80,000 distinct CDR3 sequences, less than 20% being singletons. This clonotype showed up many times.

This clonotype was obtained from a male donor with prostate cancer. Sequenced material: PBMCs, taken after low-dose radiotherapy plus immunotherapy. The V call is TRBV6-1, the J call TRBJ2-1; D perhaps matches TRBD1 (6 bases). CDR3 sequence (DNA): TGTGCCAGCAGTGACGGACAGTACAATGAGCAGTTCTTC. Protein sequence: CASSDGQYNEQFF.